This T cell receptor (beta chain) was identified during a study of molecular identifiers for immune sequencing clone quantification. Study-wide context: Naive CD8 RNA (around 20,000 or 100,000 cells) was divided into five aliquots, with four sequenced.

From the PCR reads, TCRdb called clonotypes with MiXCR, one entry per CDR3 protein. The sample has about 510,000 distinct CDR3 sequences, less than 30% seen once. The V gene's germline CDR1 is SEHNR and CDR2 FQNEAQ (reference sequence). This CDR3 region has 12 residues. Trimming pared 5 bases from V and 7 bases from J, leaving 9 bases between. Study-level results: Spiked Jurkat TCR RNA equal to one cell could reportedly be picked out among approximately 980,000 naive cells.

This clonotype was counted ten times or more. Its antigen is currently unknown. The sample consisted of naive CD8+ T cells from blood, with Jurkat cell RNA spiked in. Subset specified: FACS-sorted CD8+CD4-CCR7+CD45RA+ naive T cells. The receptor was isolated from a human donor in good health. Some libraries in this study had Jurkat cell RNA spiked in. The V and J genes are TRBV7-9 and TRBJ2-4, with D maybe TRBD1 (5 bases). CDR3 coding DNA: TGTGCCAGCAGCATCAGACAGAACATTCAGTACTTC. Protein: CASSIRQNIQYF. The full variable domain, completed using reference TRBV7-9 and TRBJ2-4, is DTGVSQNPRHKITKRGQNVTFRCDPISEHNRLYWYRQTLGQGPEFLTYFQNEAQLEKSRLLSDRFSAERPKGSFSTLEIQRTEQGDSAMYLCASSIRQNIQYFGAGTRLSVL.